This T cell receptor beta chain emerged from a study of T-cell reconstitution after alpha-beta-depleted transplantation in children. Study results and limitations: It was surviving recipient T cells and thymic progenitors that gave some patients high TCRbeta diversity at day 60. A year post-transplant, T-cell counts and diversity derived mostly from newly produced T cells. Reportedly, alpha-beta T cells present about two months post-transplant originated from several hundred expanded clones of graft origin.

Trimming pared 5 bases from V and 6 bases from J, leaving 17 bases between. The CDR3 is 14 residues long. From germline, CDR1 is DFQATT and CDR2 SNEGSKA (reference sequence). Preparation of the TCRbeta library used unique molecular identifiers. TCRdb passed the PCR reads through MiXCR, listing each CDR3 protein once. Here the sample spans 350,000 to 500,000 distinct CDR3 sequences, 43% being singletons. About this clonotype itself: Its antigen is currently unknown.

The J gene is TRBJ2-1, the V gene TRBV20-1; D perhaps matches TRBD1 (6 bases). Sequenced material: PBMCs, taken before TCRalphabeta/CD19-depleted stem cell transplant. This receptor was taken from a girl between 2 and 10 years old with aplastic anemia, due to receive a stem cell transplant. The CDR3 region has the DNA TGCAGTGCTCGCACCCGACAGGATGTCAATGAGCAGTTCTTC. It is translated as CSARTRQDVNEQFF.